The 14 T cell receptor beta chains below were found in one sample sequenced in a study of graft-versus-host responses after intestinal transplantation (dated by TCRdb to about 2021). The method was the immunoSEQ multiplex PCR assay. What TCRdb holds here is the immuneACCESS table cut down to in-frame rearrangements. Part of the clones is not present; checked against another copy, under half of the missing clones reflect an unresolved V gene, and the others are unexplained. Within this sample are some 120,000 clones, with around 94% of them counted one time only. The ten largest clones represent around 0.16% of the sample. Taken with the paper, the label for time point translates to: cells obtained before transplantation from donor or recipient. Their antigen targets remain unknown. The sequences come from unstimulated CD4+ T cells sorted from spleen or lymph node cells, collected before intestinal transplant. Receptor source: a human donor who received an intestinal transplant.

V gene TRBV6-1 combines with J gene TRBJ2-1; 9 bases map to TRBD2. Trimming removed 4 bases from V and 3 bases from J; junction bases left unmatched: 4. The CDR3 totals 15 residues. Per germline, CDR1 MNHNS and CDR2 SASEGT. In nucleotides, the CDR3 is TGTGCCAGCAGTGGGCTAGCGGGGAACTACAATGAGCAGTTCTTC. Protein: CASSGLAGNYNEQFF.

This clone was recorded a few times. The chain recombines TRBV4-1 with TRBJ2-7; tentatively, D is TRBD1 or TRBD2 (5 bases each). V was shortened by 0 bases and J by 6 bases, with 15 bases between the two germline ends. This CDR3 has 15 amino acids. CDR1 and CDR2 from the germline V gene are MGHRA and YSYEKL. The CDR3 loop reads CASSQDWVGTSEQYF. CDR3 nucleotide sequence: TGCGCCAGCAGCCAAGATTGGGTGGGGACGTCCGAGCAGTACTTC.

The chain carries TRBV2 and TRBJ1-1; D unclear. V lost 2 bases to trimming and J lost 6 bases, with 22 bases between them. The V gene's germline CDR1 is SNHLY and CDR2 FYNNEI. CDR3 length: 17 residues. The CDR3 nucleotides read TGTGCCAGCAGTGAATACCGAAACAAGTTCGTCGAACCTGAAGCTTTCTTT. This codes for CASSEYRNKFVEPEAFF.

The genes are TRBV11-2 and TRBJ2-7; D unclear. V was cut by 2 bases and J by 3 bases, with 5 bases left in between. This CDR3 has 12 amino acids. Germline V gives CDR1 SGHAT, CDR2 FQNNGV. The CDR3 protein is CASSLRFYEQYF. Written as DNA, the CDR3 is TGTGCCAGCAGCTTAAGGTTCTACGAGCAGTACTTC.

The chain links TRBV5-1 to TRBJ1-4, with 10 positions matching TRBD1. The CDR3 is 14 amino acids. The germline V gene encodes CDR1 SGHRS and CDR2 YFSETQ. V lost 4 bases, J lost 8 bases, and 5 bases stayed unmatched. The CDR3 region is CASSPGQGWEKLFF. The DNA of the CDR3 is TGCGCCAGCAGCCCGGGACAGGGGTGGGAAAAACTGTTTTTT.

V usage is TRBV10-3 and J usage is TRBJ2-3; 8 nucleotides line up with TRBD2. The CDR3 contains 13 residues. V shed 8 bases, J shed 2 bases, and the junction held 3 bases outside the gene matches. Germline assignment: CDR1 ENHRY and CDR2 SYGVKD. The CDR3 sequence: CAIRGGHTDTQYF. CDR3 nucleotides: TGTGCCATCCGGGGGGGCCACACAGATACGCAGTATTTT.

The CDR3 reads CASSREGAGYGYTF. In DNA, the CDR3 is TGTGCCAGCAGCCGAGAAGGGGCCGGCTATGGCTACACCTTC. The genes are TRBV4-2 and TRBJ1-2, with a possible D match to TRBD1 (5 bases). Germline V gene data show CDR1 as LGHNA and CDR2 as YNFKEQ. CDR3 size: 14 residues. Trimming removed 4 bases at V and 4 bases at J, with 13 bases between.

This clone was detected only once. The gene calls are TRBV6-5 and TRBJ2-1; 8 bases align to TRBD2. V lost 4 bases and J lost 3; bases outside the gene matches: 5. Germline V gene lookup returns CDR1 MNHEY and CDR2 SVGAGI. CDR3 length: 15 amino acids. DNA of the CDR3: TGTGCCAGCAGTTCACAAGCGGGGGTCTACAATGAGCAGTTCTTC. Translation: CASSSQAGVYNEQFF.

The chain carries TRBV5-4 and TRBJ2-5; 9 nucleotides align to TRBD1. V lost 4 bases, J lost 4 bases, and 8 bases stayed unmatched. This CDR3 is 15 amino acids long. Germline loops: CDR1 SGHNT, CDR2 YYREEE (reference sequence). In nucleotides, the CDR3 is TGTGCCAGCAGCCGGGGACAGGGAGCTCGAGAGACCCAGTACTTC. Protein sequence: CASSRGQGARETQYF.

The rearrangement joins TRBV5-1 to TRBJ2-1, with no clear D. Germline CDR1 reads SGHRS; CDR2 reads YFSETQ. This CDR3 has 15 amino acids. V lost 0 bases, J lost 0 bases, and 7 bases lay in between. The CDR3 region is CASSLEGFSYNEQFF. CDR3 sequence (DNA): TGCGCCAGCAGCTTGGAGGGATTCTCCTACAATGAGCAGTTCTTC.

This sequence joins TRBV6-5 and TRBJ1-4; a possible D gene is TRBD1 (5 bases). There are 15 residues in the CDR3. V was pared by 6 bases and J by 8 bases, with 19 bases between. CDR1 MNHEY and CDR2 SVGAGI come from the germline V gene. The CDR3 DNA reads as TGTGCCAGCAGAAAAGCGGGACGGCGAACGGAAAAACTGTTTTTT. Translation gives CASRKAGRRTEKLFF.

The rearrangement joins TRBV5-1 to TRBJ2-1, with D unresolved. Germline V gene sequence: CDR1 SGHRS, CDR2 YFSETQ. There are 14 residues in the CDR3. V was clipped by 2 bases and J by 7 bases, with 13 bases between them. The CDR3: CASSLRTVNNEQFF. CDR3 coding DNA: TGCGCCAGCAGCTTAAGGACGGTAAATAATGAGCAGTTCTTC.

The count of this clone is one. The chain carries TRBV19 and TRBJ2-3; no reliable D call. Germline-derived CDR1 and CDR2 are LNHDA and SQIVND (reference sequence). The CDR3 consists of 13 residues. V was shortened by 3 bases and J by 2 bases, with 6 bases between the two germline ends. Written as DNA, the CDR3 is TGTGCCAGTAGTATTGGTCCCACAGATACGCAGTATTTT. This sequence encodes CASSIGPTDTQYF.

The genes are TRBV5-1 and TRBJ2-5, with 9 bases matching TRBD1. V shed 4 bases and J 0 bases; nucleotides not matched to a gene: 4. The CDR3 has 15 residues. CDR1 SGHRS and CDR2 YFSETQ come from the germline V gene. The chain's CDR3 is CASSIQGADQETQYF. The DNA for the CDR3 is TGCGCCAGCAGCATACAGGGGGCCGACCAAGAGACCCAGTACTTC.